Below are 8 T cell receptor beta chains sequenced from a single sample in a study of T cell repertoires in cytomegalovirus infection. Their antigen targets remain unknown. TCRdb redid the calling of the reads with MiXCR, one entry per CDR3 protein. The sample records a few hundred thousand distinct CDR3 sequences, around 20% being singletons. The sample was cultured PBMCs, taken from culture after CMV antigen stimulation. The receptors originated from a human donor in good health (CMV status not recorded). Some clones in this sample may be carry-over from other donors' samples.

The chain employs TRBV18 and TRBJ1-3, with 7 bases identical to TRBD1. The V segment lost 6 bases and the J segment 8 bases; nucleotides outside the gene matches: 13. CDR1 is KGHSH, CDR2 LQKENI, per germline. The CDR3 totals 15 residues. CDR3 protein: CASSRIQTGPDTIYF. The CDR3 bases are TGTGCCAGCTCTCGAATCCAGACAGGGCCGGACACCATATATTTT. Full variable domain (missing parts from reference TRBV18 and TRBJ1-3): NAGVMQNPRHLVRRRGQEARLRCSPMKGHSHVYWYRQLPEEGLKFMVYLQKENIIDESGMPKERFSAEFPKEGPSILRIQQVVRGDSAAYFCASSRIQTGPDTIYFGEGSWLTVV.

This clonotype was detected ten times or more. J is TRBJ1-2 and V is TRBV12-3 or TRBV12-4, with 7 bases that match TRBD1. CDR3 size: 15 residues. The ends lost 6 bases at V and 4 bases at J; junction bases unmatched: 11. CDR3 sequence (DNA): TGTGCCAGCAGCCAAGTCCGGGACAGTGTCTATGGCTACACCTTC. Protein: CASSQVRDSVYGYTF.

This clonotype was seen ten or more times. V gene TRBV7-2 combines with J gene TRBJ2-7, with TRBD2 matching over 7 bases. Germline CDR1 SGHTA, CDR2 FQGNSA. V trimming: 0 bases; J trimming: 2 bases; junction bases outside the gene matches: 7. The CDR3 runs 16 residues. CDR3 nucleotides: TGTGCCAGCAGCTTAGCGGCTAGCGGCCTTACCTACGAGCAGTACTTC. This sequence encodes CASSLAASGLTYEQYF.

This clonotype showed up just a few times. A read error may produce the germline difference seen at one junction end. V is TRBV27 and J is TRBJ1-6; D gene uncertain. CDR3 size: 15 residues. Germline loops: CDR1 MNHEY, CDR2 SMNVEV (reference sequence). CDR3 DNA: TGTGCCACCAGTTTAGGGAGTAACGGTAATTCACCCCTCCACTTT. It translates to CATSLGSNGNSPLHF.

The chain links TRBV20-1 to TRBJ1-5; D not resolved. The CDR3 loop spans 14 amino acids. The ends were cut back, 5 bases at V and 7 bases at J, with 18 bases in the middle. Germline V CDR1 and CDR2: DFQATT, SNEGSKA (reference sequence). CDR3 nucleotides: TGCAGTGCTCTAAGGAGGTCGGGTAGGCAGCCCCAGCATTTT. Protein product: CSALRRSGRQPQHF.

The CDR3 bases are TGTGCCAGCAGCTTAGGAGGGACAGGGGACGCTGAAGCTTTCTTT. Encoded protein: CASSLGGTGDAEAFF. The genes are TRBV11-3 and TRBJ1-1; 10 nucleotides align to TRBD1. CDR1 and CDR2 (germline): SGHNT, YENEEA. This CDR3 is 15 amino acids long. Trimming at V came to 1 base and at J to 6 bases, leaving 5 bases not matched to a gene. Filled out from reference TRBV11-3 and TRBJ1-1, the complete variable domain reads EAGVVQSPRYKIIEKKQPVAFWCNPISGHNTLYWYLQNLGQGPELLIRYENEEAVDDSQLPKDRFSAERLKGVDSTLKIQPAELGDSAVYLCASSLGGTGDAEAFFGQGTRLTVV.

The chain joins TRBV7-9 to TRBJ2-2; 10 nucleotides match TRBD1. The CDR3 runs to 16 residues. Germline assignment: CDR1 SEHNR and CDR2 FQNEAQ (reference sequence). Trimming at V came to 5 bases and at J to 3 bases, leaving 6 bases not matched to a gene. The CDR3 bases are TGTGCCAGCAGCATCGGACAGGGGGGGGACACCGGGGAGCTGTTTTTT. Translation gives CASSIGQGGDTGELFF.

This clonotype was seen a few times. This chain uses TRBV6-1 with TRBJ2-7; TRBD1 or TRBD2 may be the D gene (6 bases each). The CDR3 consists of 15 residues. Germline V CDR1 and CDR2: MNHNS, SASEGT. Trimming stripped 6 bases from V and 10 bases from J, with 25 bases between. DNA of the CDR3: TGTGCCAGCAGATCAGGGGTCGGATTAGCGGCGCCACAGTACGTC. This encodes CASRSGVGLAAPQYV.